Presented here are 30 T cell receptor beta chains from one specimen sequenced in a study of tumor-infiltrating lymphocytes in primary liver carcinoma. Priming with a constant-region primer yielded TCR beta cDNA from approximately 500 ng total RNA. Libraries of TCR beta came from three nested multiplex PCR rounds with slightly modified ARM-PCR. Researchers ran the first two PCR rounds for approximately 10 cycles each with TRBV1-TRBV30 forward primers and a C-beta reverse primer. TCRdb independently ran MiXCR on the multiplex PCR reads; one entry per CDR3 protein. The table has over 25,000 distinct CDR3 sequences, 60% to 85% seen once. Without any cell sorting, 20-30 mg of bulk tissue yielded co-extracted RNA and DNA. The source material was liver tumor tissue from sampling region 3. Subset reported: tumor region T3, left-lateral pole. The receptor set was obtained from a middle-aged man with primary liver carcinoma and hepatitis B virus infection.

For this clonotype: Compared with germline, one end of the junction differs, possibly owing to a read error. The V and J genes are TRBV11-2 and TRBJ2-5; 7 bases line up with TRBD2. Germline CDR1 SGHAT, CDR2 FQNNGV. CDR3 length: 16 residues. The CDR3 nucleotides read TGTGCAAGCAGCCAAGCTCCTGACGGGGGGAAAGAGATCCAGTACTTC. The encoded protein is CASSQAPDGGKEIQYF. The whole variable domain, remainder taken from reference TRBV11-2 and TRBJ2-5, is EAGVAQSPRYKIIEKRQSVAFWCNPISGHATLYWYQQILGQGPKLLIQFQNNGVVDDSQLPKDRFSAERLKGVDSTLKIQPAKLEDSAVYLCASSQAPDGGKEIQYFGPGTRLLVL.

A remark on this clonotype: One end of the junction fails to match germline, which may point to a read error. This sequence joins TRBV25-1 and TRBJ1-1; tentatively, D is TRBD1 (5 bases). The CDR3 runs to 13 residues. In germline, CDR1 is MGHDK, CDR2 SYGVNS. Here the CDR3 DNA reads TGTGCCAGCAGGGGACCCTCTAACACTGAAACTTTCTTT. It is translated as CASRGPSNTETFF.

Remarks on this clonotype: The junction differs from germline at one of its ends, possibly a read error. The V and J genes are TRBV11-2 and TRBJ2-3, with 11 bases matching TRBD2. The CDR3 is 15 residues long. CDR1 is SGHAT and CDR2 is FQNNGV in the germline V gene. The CDR3 sequence is CAGSTGTSGTDTKYF. CDR3 DNA: TGTGCCGGCAGCACAGGGACTAGCGGCACAGATACGAAGTATTTT.

Turning to this clonotype: Germline and junction disagree at one end, which may indicate a read error. This chain connects TRBV7-9 to TRBJ1-1; D remains unclear. Germline loops: CDR1 SEHNR, CDR2 FQNEAQ (reference sequence). The CDR3 extends over 13 amino acids. The CDR3 DNA follows: TGTGCCAGCAGCTTAGGGGCGGACTCCGAAGCTTTATTT. It encodes CASSLGADSEALF.

The chain is built from TRBV4-1 and TRBJ1-5, with TRBD1 as a possible D gene (5 bases). Trimming pared 0 bases from V and 7 bases from J, leaving 13 bases between. This CDR3 contains 15 residues. The germline V gene has CDR1 MGHRA and CDR2 YSYEKL. The CDR3 here is CASSQDIAGWQPQHF. The CDR3 DNA sequence: TGCGCCAGCAGCCAAGATATCGCAGGGTGGCAGCCCCAGCATTTT.

As concerns this clonotype: Germline and junction disagree at one end, which may indicate a read error. The rearrangement joins TRBV11-2 to TRBJ2-5, with 7 bases that match TRBD2. The CDR3 runs to 15 residues. Per the germline V gene, CDR1 is SGHAT and CDR2 is FQNNGV. The CDR3 protein is CASSIVGGRRETQYF. CDR3 sequence (DNA): TGTGCCAGCAGCATAGTAGGCGGGAGACGGGAGACCCAATATTTC.

In this sample, this clonotype is medium-sized. The chain uses TRBV4-3 and TRBJ2-7; the D gene is possibly TRBD2 (5 bases). The V gene lost 0 bases and the J gene lost 4 bases, with 13 bases spanning the gap. The germline V gene encodes CDR1 LGHNA and CDR2 YSLEER. This CDR3 has 15 amino acids. The CDR3 coding sequence is TGCGCCAGCAGCCAAGAACCTGGCGGAGGATACGAGCAGTACTTC. Its protein product is CASSQEPGGGYEQYF.

Details on this clonotype: No DNA is shown, since the ends of the CDR3 on it are uncertain; the CDR3 is the one TCRdb lists. The chain uses TRBV12-3 or TRBV12-4 and TRBJ1-5. The CDR3 has 15 amino acids, counting both end residues. CDR3 sequence: CASNFGQGSNQSQHF.

Worth noting for this clonotype: The junction shows a germline mismatch at one end, possibly a read error. The chain carries TRBV6-2 or TRBV6-3 and TRBJ1-5, with D maybe TRBD1 (5 bases). The CDR3 sequence is 14 residues long. Looked up from germline, CDR1 is MNHEY and CDR2 is SVGEGT. The CDR3 DNA is TGTGGCAGCAGCAACGGGCAGGGTATCCAGCCCCAGCACTTT. Its protein product is CGSSNGQGIQPQHF.

This sequence joins TRBV6-5 and TRBJ1-1; weak D call: TRBD1 (6 bases). CDR1 and CDR2 (germline): MNHEY, SVGAGI. The CDR3 totals 14 residues. In DNA form, the CDR3 reads TGTATCGGCAGTTACGGGGGGGCGGGCACTGAAGCTTTCTTT. It specifies CIGSYGGAGTEAFF.

Notes on this clonotype: It is likely a read error, because the conserved phenylalanine at the end of the CDR3 is missing. The DNA is left out, because the CDR3 cannot be placed on it with certainty; the CDR3 is given as TCRdb lists it. The J gene is TRBJ2-5, the V gene TRBV11-2; the table's D call TRBD2 went unverified against the DNA. Germline lookup yields CDR1 SGHAT and CDR2 FQNNGV. The length of the CDR3 is 16 amino acids, counting both ends. CDR3 in amino acids: CAGSQTPGGGNETLYS.

In regard to this clonotype: Sequence at one end of the junction differs from germline and may be a read error. CDR3 nucleotide sequence: TGTGCAAGGAGCGGGGGGGGATTAGCGGGATTCTACGAGGAGTACTTC. It specifies CARSGGGLAGFYEEYF. This rearrangement joins TRBV11-3 to TRBJ2-7; 10 nucleotides match TRBD2. There are 16 residues in the CDR3. Germline CDR1 and CDR2: SGHNT and YENEEA.

On this clonotype itself: The germline gene is not matched at one end of the junction; a read error may be the cause. V is TRBV6-6 and J is TRBJ2-2; 11 nucleotides line up with TRBD2. The germline gives CDR1 MNHNY, CDR2 SVGAGI (reference sequence). The CDR3 loop spans 20 amino acids. DNA for the CDR3: TGTGCCAGCAGTCCGCTCGTGGGACTAGCGGAGCCAACGAACACCAGGGAGCTCTTTTTT. Translating gives CASSPLVGLAEPTNTRELFF.

Worth noting for this clonotype: Relative to the germline gene, one junction end is altered; a read error may explain this. The chain is built from TRBV11-2 and TRBJ2-1; D is ambiguous. CDR1 and CDR2 (germline): SGHAT, FQNNGV. The CDR3 covers 14 residues. The chain's CDR3 is CASGLYRLVNEQFF. In DNA, the CDR3 is TGTGCCAGCGGCTTATACCGGCTTGTTAATGAGCAGTTCTTC.

The sample holds one count of this clonotype. This sequence joins TRBV11-2 and TRBJ2-7; the match to TRBD1 covers 9 bases. CDR3 length: 16 residues. Germline CDR1 reads SGHAT; CDR2 reads FQNNGV. The DNA of the CDR3 is TGTACCAACAGCTTCATACAGGGGGCCATACATAAAGAGCAGTACTTC. This gives the protein CTNSFIQGAIHKEQYF.

The chain carries TRBV29-1 and TRBJ1-1, with 7 nucleotides matching TRBD1. From germline, CDR1 is SQVTM and CDR2 ANQGSEA. The V gene end was trimmed by 6 bases and the J gene end by 4 bases; junction bases not matched to a gene: 5. The CDR3 runs 12 residues. The CDR3 bases are TGCAGCGTAGGACAGGAGATCACTGAAGCTTTCTTT. This codes for CSVGQEITEAFF.

The sample holds one count of this clonotype. This is likely a read error, given that the CDR3 carries no conserved phenylalanine or tryptophan at its end. The chain combines TRBV11-2 with TRBJ2-5; a possible D gene is TRBD2 (6 bases). CDR1 and CDR2 (germline): SGHAT, FQNNGV. The germline V and J ends were trimmed by 5 bases and 3 bases, with 19 bases remaining between them. The CDR3 runs 16 residues. In nucleotides, the CDR3 is TGTGCCAGCAGCCAATCTCCTGGCGGGGAGAAAGAGACCCAGTACCCC. It is translated as CASSQSPGGEKETQYP.

A note on this clonotype: This CDR3 fails to terminate in the conserved phenylalanine or tryptophan, so it likely reflects a read error. The DNA is left out, because the CDR3 cannot be placed on it with certainty; the CDR3 is given as TCRdb lists it. The chain combines TRBV5-5 with TRBJ2-6; whether TRBD1, the table's D call, matches the DNA was not checked. The CDR3 comprises 17 residues, both ends counted. Germline V lookup: CDR1 SGHKS, CDR2 YYEKEE (reference sequence). The CDR3 here is CASSLWTGLAGANVLTL.

Comment on this clonotype: One junction end disagrees with the germline gene, perhaps due to a read error. The chain recombines TRBV25-1 with TRBJ2-3; weak D call: TRBD1 (5 bases). CDR1 is MGHDK, CDR2 SYGVNS, per germline. CDR3 length: 15 residues. In DNA, the CDR3 is TGTGCCACCAGTGAAGGTTTGCGGAGCACAGGTACGCAGTATTTT. Encoded protein: CATSEGLRSTGTQYF.

Regarding this clonotype: Without the conserved terminal phenylalanine or tryptophan, this CDR3 likely stems from a read error. The limits of the CDR3 on the DNA are not certain, so only TCRdb's listed CDR3 is given. This chain connects TRBV11-1 to TRBJ1-1. Looked up from germline, CDR1 is SGHAT and CDR2 is FQDESV (reference sequence). The length of the CDR3 is 15 amino acids, counting both ends. The CDR3 protein is CASSAGLSMFTEAFL.

A word on this clonotype: The CDR3 carries no conserved terminal phenylalanine or tryptophan, so it likely arises from a read error. DNA for the CDR3: TGCAGGGGACTCACCCAGGGGATGGATACCCAGTACTTA. Protein: CRGLTQGMDTQYL. J is TRBJ2-5 and V is TRBV29-1; D possibly matches TRBD1 or TRBD2 (6 bases each). Germline V gene lookup returns CDR1 SQVTM and CDR2 ANQGSEA. CDR3 length: 13 residues.

Of note for this clonotype: At one end the junction does not follow the germline gene, possibly because of a read error. V is TRBV7-9 and J is TRBJ1-4; D unclear. The CDR3 covers 14 residues. CDR1 is SEHNR, CDR2 FQNEAQ, per germline (reference sequence). For the CDR3, the DNA is TGTGTCAGCAGCTTCTTCGGGTTAGGAGAAAAACTGTTTTTT. Protein product: CVSSFFGLGEKLFF.

Worth noting for this clonotype: Germline is not matched at one junction end, which may reflect a read error. The rearrangement joins TRBV29-1 to TRBJ2-7; D ambiguous. Germline-derived CDR1 and CDR2 are SQVTM and ANQGSEA. The CDR3 extends over 12 amino acids. This CDR3 is CRVGRLEYEQYF. The CDR3 DNA sequence: TGCAGAGTTGGGCGGTTAGAGTACGAGCAGTACTTC.

The chain is built from TRBV4-3 and TRBJ2-7; D may match TRBD1 or TRBD2 (5 bases each). CDR1 and CDR2 from the germline V gene are LGHNA and YSLEER. V was trimmed by 0 bases and J by 7 bases, leaving 16 bases between them. CDR3 size: 15 residues. The DNA of the CDR3 is TGCGCCAGCAGCCAAGAATTGGGACGGAAGTATGAGCAGTACTTC. Translating gives CASSQELGRKYEQYF.

This clonotype was picked up a small number of times. This chain joins TRBV7-3 and TRBJ1-1; D unresolved. The CDR3 is made up of 14 amino acids. V was pared by 4 bases and J by 9 bases, with 18 bases between. CDR1 is SGHTA and CDR2 is FQGTGA in the germline V gene. The CDR3 DNA follows: TGTGCCAGCAGCTCCGGTCGCGGGTCTACTAAAGCTTTCTTT. This sequence encodes CASSSGRGSTKAFF.

This clonotype has just a few counts. The chain carries TRBV11-2 and TRBJ2-1; unclear D gene. The CDR3 contains 14 residues. V was clipped by 7 bases and J by 9 bases, with 19 bases between them. In germline, CDR1 is SGHAT, CDR2 FQNNGV. CDR3 sequence reads: CASNSYRLVSEQFF. CDR3 nucleotide sequence: TGTGCCAGCAACTCATACCGGCTGGTTAGTGAGCAGTTCTTC.

A word on this clonotype: This likely comes from a read error, as the CDR3 has no conserved phenylalanine or tryptophan at its end. The rearrangement uses TRBV5-4 and TRBJ2-3, with D perhaps TRBD2 (7 bases). V was pared by 7 bases and J by 6 bases, with 21 bases between. This CDR3 comprises 15 residues. The germline V gene encodes CDR1 SGHNT and CDR2 YYREEE (reference sequence). This CDR3 reads CASYPRGRGSDTQYI. In DNA form, the CDR3 reads TGTGCCAGCTACCCTAGGGGGAGGGGGTCGGATACGCAGTATATT.

Points on this clonotype: Since the CDR3 does not end with the conserved phenylalanine or tryptophan, this likely comes from a read error. CDR3 residues: CSGLTHRMETQYS. The CDR3 bases are TGCAGCGGACTCACCCATAGGATGGAGACCCAGTACTCC. The rearrangement uses TRBV29-1 and TRBJ2-5; D call uncertain. Per germline, CDR1 SQVTM and CDR2 ANQGSEA. The CDR3 has 13 residues. Trimming took 7 bases from V and 5 from J, leaving 17 bases between them.

About this clonotype: An end of the junction differs from the germline gene, which may be a read error. This chain connects TRBV5-6 to TRBJ2-5; 8 positions agree with TRBD2. The CDR3 extends over 14 amino acids. CDR1 SGHDT and CDR2 YYEEEE come from the germline V gene. The CDR3 loop is CASRWSGGQETQCF. CDR3 nucleotide sequence: TGTGCCAGCAGATGGTCGGGAGGGCAAGAGACCCAGTGCTTC.

Note on this clonotype: It may be a read error: a sequence one base away is much more abundant. The rearrangement links TRBV28 to TRBJ1-2; 7 nucleotides agree with TRBD1. Germline-derived CDR1 and CDR2 are MDHEN and SYDVKM. The CDR3 is 14 residues long. The CDR3 spells CASSLELGGYGYIF. The CDR3 DNA reads TGTGCCAGCAGCCTAGAGTTAGGGGGCTATGGCTACATCTTC.